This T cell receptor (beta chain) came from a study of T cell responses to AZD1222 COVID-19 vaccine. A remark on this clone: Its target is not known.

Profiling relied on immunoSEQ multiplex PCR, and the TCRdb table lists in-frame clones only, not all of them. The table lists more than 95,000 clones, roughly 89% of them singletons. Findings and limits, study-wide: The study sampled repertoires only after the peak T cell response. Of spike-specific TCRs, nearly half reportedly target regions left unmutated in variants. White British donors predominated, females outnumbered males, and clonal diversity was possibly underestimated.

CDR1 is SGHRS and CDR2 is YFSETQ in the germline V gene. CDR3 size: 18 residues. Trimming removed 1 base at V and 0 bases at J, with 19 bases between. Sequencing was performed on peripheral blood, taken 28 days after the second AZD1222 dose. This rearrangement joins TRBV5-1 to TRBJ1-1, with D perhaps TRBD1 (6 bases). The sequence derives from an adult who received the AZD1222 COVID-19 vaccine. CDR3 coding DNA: TGCGCCAGCAGCTTGAGTGGACAGAAGATGGGGATGAACACTGAAGCTTTCTTT. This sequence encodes CASSLSGQKMGMNTEAFF.